This TCR beta chain was identified in a study of blood T cell repertoires in COVID-19 (dated by TCRdb to about 2020). Background for the entire study: The collaborator samples originated in the United States, Italy and Spain and spanned the acute and convalescent phases of COVID-19. The prospective study material was composed of cDNA or gDNA derived from T cells, B-cell-depleted T cells, or PBMCs. Deeply sampled blood TCRbeta repertoires from subjects exposed to, actively infected with, or recovered from COVID-19 were included in the dataset. The repertoires were released in a freely available public database intended as a resource for research on the immune response to SARS-CoV-2. Samples came from the ongoing ImmuneRACE study (first 160 participants) plus 1,254 subjects from 6 global collaborators. A de-identified subject ID, COVID-19 status, age in years and sex were almost always included in the sample metadata. Where HLA class I and class II types were available, the types were taken from metadata supplied by the sample provider, not from assay-based typing.

To note about this clone: Its antigen is still unknown. There are no base qualities to consult, and no much larger clone falls within one base.

What the study reported, not specific to this receptor: How much clinical and demographic metadata was included differed by source and by participant, and the metadata was provided uncurated.

The immunoSEQ Assay, a bias-controlled multiplex PCR, was used to amplify TCRbeta CDR3 regions from genomic DNA. Regarding the original processing steps: The number of nucleated cells in each sample was estimated from the amplification of reference gene primers within the assay. Sequence reads were collapsed and filtered to measure the absolute abundance of every unique TCRbeta CDR3 rearrangement. For each sample, productive Simpson clonality was calculated as the square root of Simpson's diversity index over productive rearrangements. TCRdb provides this immuneACCESS table in a form limited to in-frame rearrangements. Some clones are lacking; in checked studies, under half of them reflect an unresolved V gene, and why the rest are absent is not known. V, J and clone size are those of that table, while D and trimming were read from the DNA. The sample table contains some 200,000 clones; only one count was recorded for roughly 80% of them. Together, the top ten hold about a sixth of the sample.

The collaborating institutions used their own protocols to collect whole blood in K2EDTA tubes. For TCRbeta analysis, collaborators shipped samples as frozen whole blood, isolated PBMCs, or DNA extracted from either of those sample types. The germline V gene yields SGHDT for CDR1 and YYEEEE for CDR2. CDR3 length: 15 amino acids, cysteine to phenylalanine. CDR3 DNA only is kept here, 45 bases in frame from base 1. The V end gives up 0 bases and the J end 5 bases, leaving 4 bases in the junction not matched to a gene. The specimen sequenced was peripheral blood. The receptor's source is a woman aged 80 or over with active or convalescent COVID-19. The V gene is TRBV5-6 and the J gene is TRBJ2-2; 7 of the junction bases match TRBD1. The CDR3 amino acid sequence is: CASSLAGTETGELFF. The DNA sequence reads TGTGCCAGCAGCTTGGCCGGGACAGAGACCGGGGAGCTGTTTTTT.